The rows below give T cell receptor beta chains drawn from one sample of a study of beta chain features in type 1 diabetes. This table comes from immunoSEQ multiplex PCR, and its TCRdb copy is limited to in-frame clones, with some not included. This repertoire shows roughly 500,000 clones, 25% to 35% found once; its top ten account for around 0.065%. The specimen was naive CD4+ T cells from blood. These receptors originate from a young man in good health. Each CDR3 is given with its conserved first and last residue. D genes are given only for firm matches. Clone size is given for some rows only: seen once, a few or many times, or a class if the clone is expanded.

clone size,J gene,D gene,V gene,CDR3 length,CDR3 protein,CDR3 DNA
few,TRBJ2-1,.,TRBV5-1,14,CASSLEAGGNEQFF,TGCGCCAGCAGCTTGGAAGCTGGAGGCAATGAGCAGTTCTTC
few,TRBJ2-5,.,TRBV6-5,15,CASSRGAAKQETQYF,TGTGCCAGCAGCCGAGGGGCAGCTAAGCAAGAGACCCAGTACTTC
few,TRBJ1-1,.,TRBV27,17,CASSPVRPWTVNTEAFF,TGTGCCAGCAGTCCAGTGAGGCCCTGGACCGTGAACACTGAAGCTTTCTTT
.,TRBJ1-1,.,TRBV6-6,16,CASRSIPGTKNTEAFF,TGTGCCAGCAGATCTATTCCGGGAACGAAGAACACTGAAGCTTTCTTT
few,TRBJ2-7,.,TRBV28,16,CASSLSPGVRDYEQYF,TGTGCCAGCAGTTTATCTCCGGGGGTTCGGGACTACGAGCAGTACTTC
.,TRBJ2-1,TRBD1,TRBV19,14,CASPAPGGTNEQFF,TGTGCCAGCCCTGCCCCAGGGGGAACGAATGAGCAGTTCTTC
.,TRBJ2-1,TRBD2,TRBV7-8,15,CASRLAGGPSNEQFF,TGTGCCAGCAGACTAGCGGGAGGGCCGAGCAATGAGCAGTTCTTC
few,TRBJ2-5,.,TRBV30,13,CAWSNRVQETQYF,TGTGCCTGGAGTAACAGGGTCCAAGAGACCCAGTACTTC
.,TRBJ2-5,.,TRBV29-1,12,CSVIRDQETQYF,TGCAGCGTTATAAGGGATCAAGAGACCCAGTACTTC
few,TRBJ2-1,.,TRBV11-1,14,CASSRDNSYNEQFF,TGTGCCAGCAGCCGGGATAATTCCTACAATGAGCAGTTCTTC
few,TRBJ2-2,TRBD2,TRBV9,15,CASGPTSGSTGELFF,TGTGCCAGCGGGCCAACTAGCGGGAGTACCGGGGAGCTGTTTTTT